These 18 T cell receptor beta chains were sequenced from one sample in a study of blood T cell repertoires in COVID-19. Clones were sequenced by immunoSEQ multiplex PCR, and TCRdb holds only the in-frame ones, with some missing. This sample yields more than 85,000 clones, of which 70% to 85% are seen a single time; less than 11% belongs to the top ten. The sample was peripheral blood. Receptor source: a man aged 65-85 years with acute or convalescent COVID-19.

The chain employs TRBV29-1 and TRBJ1-2, with a possible D match to TRBD1 (5 bases). The CDR3 contains 12 residues. Germline CDR1 reads SQVTM; CDR2 reads ANQGSEA. V lost 7 bases and J lost 7, with 16 bases in between. The DNA for the CDR3 is TGCAGCGACGGGGCGCGGGATGCTGGCTACACCTTC. Amino acid sequence: CSDGARDAGYTF.

This clone occurred a few times. The genes are TRBV27 and TRBJ2-5, with TRBD1 identical over 9 bases. From germline, CDR1 is MNHEY and CDR2 SMNVEV (reference sequence). The length of the CDR3 is 17 residues. The V and J ends lost 6 bases and 4 bases, in that order; junction bases with no gene match: 15. Here the CDR3 DNA reads TGTGCCAGCAGCAGTAAAACGAACAGGGGGCCTGGAGAGACCCAGTACTTC. Its translation: CASSSKTNRGPGETQYF.

This clone was found a few times. The gene calls are TRBV18 and TRBJ1-1; 9 positions match TRBD1. The trim removed 2 bases at V and 0 bases at J, leaving 7 bases unmatched. The CDR3 runs to 17 residues. CDR1 is KGHSH and CDR2 is LQKENI in the germline V gene. The CDR3 is CASSPGTGWVMNTEAFF. CDR3 in DNA: TGTGCCAGCTCACCAGGGACAGGGTGGGTCATGAACACTGAAGCTTTCTTT.

This chain connects TRBV25-1 to TRBJ1-2; TRBD1 matches at 9 bases. Germline CDR1 and CDR2: MGHDK and SYGVNS. V gave up 3 bases and J gave up 6 bases; unmatched junction bases: 11. The CDR3 covers 16 residues. The CDR3 DNA reads as TGTGCCAGCAGTGAGTGGACAGGGGAGGGAGAGCATGGCTACACCTTC. Protein product: CASSEWTGEGEHGYTF.

J is TRBJ2-5 and V is TRBV6-2 or TRBV6-3, with TRBD2 matching 12 bases. CDR1 is MNHEY, CDR2 SVGEGT, per germline. The V gene end was trimmed by 5 bases and the J gene end by 5 bases; junction bases not matched to a gene: 9. The CDR3 totals 16 residues. The CDR3 bases are TGTGCCAGCAGTAAGCCGGGACTAGCGGGTCGGGAGACCCAGTACTTC. Translating it yields CASSKPGLAGRETQYF.

The J gene is TRBJ1-5, the V gene TRBV27; 9 bases are shared with TRBD1. This CDR3 region has 15 residues. The germline gives CDR1 MNHEY, CDR2 SMNVEV (reference sequence). Losses at the gene ends were 10 bases for V and 3 bases for J; bases not matched to a gene: 10. The CDR3 loop reads CATSPWDRDNQPQHF. CDR3 nucleotides: TGTGCCACCTCTCCCTGGGACAGGGACAATCAGCCCCAGCATTTT.

This chain joins TRBV28 and TRBJ1-5; the match to TRBD1 covers 8 bases. This CDR3 is 15 amino acids long. Germline loops: CDR1 MDHEN, CDR2 SYDVKM. J gave up 0 bases and V 5 bases, and 3 bases lay outside the gene matches. The CDR3 region has the DNA TGTGCCAGCAGTACAGGGGGTCATAGCAATCAGCCCCAGCATTTT. Translation: CASSTGGHSNQPQHF.

The V call is TRBV12-5, the J call TRBJ1-2; 9 bases are shared with TRBD1. The CDR3 runs to 18 residues. The germline V gene has CDR1 LGHNT and CDR2 FRNRAP. The trim removed 6 bases at V and 4 bases at J, leaving 18 bases unmatched. The DNA for the CDR3 is TGTGCTAGTGGAACGATAGGACAGGGGATTGTGGAGGCCTATGGCTACACCTTC. This sequence encodes CASGTIGQGIVEAYGYTF.

This clone has a single count. The chain links TRBV19 to TRBJ2-1; 13 bases match TRBD2. V gave up 5 bases and J gave up 6 bases; unmatched junction bases: 4. This CDR3 has 15 amino acids. Per germline, CDR1 LNHDA and CDR2 SQIVND (reference sequence). The CDR3 DNA reads as TGTGCCAGTAGTTTGGGACTAGCGGGAACCAATGAGCAGTTCTTC. As protein: CASSLGLAGTNEQFF.

J is TRBJ2-2 and V is TRBV11-3, with 7 bases lining up with TRBD2. The length of the CDR3 is 15 residues. CDR1 and CDR2 from the germline V gene are SGHNT and YENEEA. V gave up 2 bases and J gave up 6 bases; unmatched junction bases: 6. CDR3 sequence reads: CASSLMAGAPGELFF. CDR3 nucleotides: TGTGCCAGCAGCTTAATGGCGGGAGCTCCCGGGGAGCTGTTTTTT.

The chain links TRBV28 to TRBJ1-2, with D uncertain. CDR3 length: 16 amino acids. Germline CDR1 reads MDHEN; CDR2 reads SYDVKM. V was trimmed by 3 bases and J by 0 bases, leaving 14 bases between them. In DNA, the CDR3 is TGTGCCAGCAGTTTTTATACGGGAGGAGCTAACTATGGCTACACCTTC. This sequence encodes CASSFYTGGANYGYTF.

This chain uses TRBV4-1 with TRBJ1-3, with a possible D match to TRBD1 (6 bases). From germline, CDR1 is MGHRA and CDR2 YSYEKL. Trimming stripped 2 bases from V and 4 bases from J, with 12 bases between. The CDR3 is made up of 15 amino acids. CDR3 coding DNA: TGCGCCAGCAGCCAAAGCTCGCAGGGGGGAAACACCATATATTTT. Translating it yields CASSQSSQGGNTIYF.

This clone is a singleton in its sample. The genes are TRBV3-1 (or the pseudogene TRBV3-2) and TRBJ2-1; D not resolved. V lost 2 bases, J lost 6 bases, and 5 bases lay in between. This CDR3 is 12 amino acids long. Germline values: CDR1 LGHDT, CDR2 YNNKEL (reference sequence). CDR3 sequence reads: CASSQQVNEQFF. The CDR3 region has the DNA TGTGCCAGCAGCCAACAGGTCAATGAGCAGTTCTTC.

The gene calls are TRBV30 and TRBJ1-1, with D possibly TRBD1 on 6 matching bases. Germline V lookup: CDR1 GTSNPN, CDR2 SVGIG (reference sequence). The CDR3 loop spans 15 amino acids. V was cut by 8 bases and J by 4 bases, with 23 bases left in between. CDR3: CALRLREGGSTEAFF. The DNA for the CDR3 is TGTGCCCTACGTCTCAGGGAGGGGGGGTCCACTGAAGCTTTCTTT.

V gene TRBV28 combines with J gene TRBJ2-7; 7 nucleotides agree with TRBD2. V lost 6 bases to trimming and J lost 3 bases; unmatched junction nucleotides: 8. The CDR3 runs 14 residues. Germline lookup yields CDR1 MDHEN and CDR2 SYDVKM. Here the CDR3 reads CASRGGTGYYEQYF. For the CDR3, the DNA is TGTGCCAGCAGGGGGGGGACTGGCTACTACGAGCAGTACTTC.

The chain has TRBV15 and TRBJ1-2; tentative D call: TRBD1 (6 bases). CDR1 and CDR2 from the germline V gene are LNHNV and YYDKDF (reference sequence). The V gene lost 1 base and the J gene lost 5 bases, with 17 bases spanning the gap. This CDR3 contains 16 residues. CDR3 DNA: TGTGCCACCAGCAGAGCTGCGGGGGCGGCCTTTTATGGCTACACCTTC. As protein: CATSRAAGAAFYGYTF.

This clone appeared a single time. The rearrangement links TRBV2 to TRBJ2-7; TRBD1 is a possible D gene (6 bases). The CDR3 is 15 amino acids. Looked up from germline, CDR1 is SNHLY and CDR2 is FYNNEI. Deletions cut 6 bases from V and 3 bases from J, with 18 bases between. The CDR3 region has the DNA TGTGCCAGCAGAGAGGACAGTCGATACGGCTACGAGCAGTACTTC. The encoded protein is CASREDSRYGYEQYF.

The genes are TRBV4-1 and TRBJ2-7; 9 bases are a match to TRBD2. The germline CDR1 and CDR2 sequences are MGHRA and YSYEKL. V gave up 0 bases and J gave up 1 base; unmatched junction bases: 10. The CDR3 length is 18 residues. The CDR3 DNA is TGCGCCAGCAGCCAAGACGTCCTAGCGGGAACGGTTTCCTACGAGCAGTACTTC. This gives the protein CASSQDVLAGTVSYEQYF.